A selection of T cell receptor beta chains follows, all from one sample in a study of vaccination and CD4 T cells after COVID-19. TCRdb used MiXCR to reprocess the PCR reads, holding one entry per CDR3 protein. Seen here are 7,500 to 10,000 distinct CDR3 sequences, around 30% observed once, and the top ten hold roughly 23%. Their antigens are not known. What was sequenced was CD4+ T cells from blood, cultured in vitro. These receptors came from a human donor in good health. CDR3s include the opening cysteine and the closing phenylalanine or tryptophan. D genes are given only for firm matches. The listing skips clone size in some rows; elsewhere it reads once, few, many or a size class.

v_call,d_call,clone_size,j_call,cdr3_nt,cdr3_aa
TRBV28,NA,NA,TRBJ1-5,TGTGCCAGCAAGACTTGGGGGAATCAGCCCCAGCATTTT,CASKTWGNQPQHF
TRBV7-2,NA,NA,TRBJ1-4,TGTGCCAGCAGCTTAGACCCAGGGGCATCCAATGAAAAACTGTTTTTT,CASSLDPGASNEKLFF
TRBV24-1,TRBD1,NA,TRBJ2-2,TGTGCCACCAGAAAGACAGGGGGGACCGGGGAGCTGTTTTTT,CATRKTGGTGELFF
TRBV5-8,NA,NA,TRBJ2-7,TGTGCCAGCAGCTTCGAGCAGTACTTC,CASSFEQYF
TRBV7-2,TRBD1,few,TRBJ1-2,TGTGCCAGCAGCTTAGGGACAGGAAACTATGGCTACACCTTC,CASSLGTGNYGYTF
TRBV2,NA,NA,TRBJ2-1,TGTGCCAGCATTGAGCAGGGTCCGGGCAATGAGCAGTTCTTC,CASIEQGPGNEQFF
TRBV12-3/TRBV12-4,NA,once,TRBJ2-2,TGTGCCAGCAGTCCGGACGGCACCGGGGAGCTGTTTTTT,CASSPDGTGELFF
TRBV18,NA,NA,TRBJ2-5,TGTGCCAGCTCACCAAACGGTGCAGAGACCCAGTACTTC,CASSPNGAETQYF
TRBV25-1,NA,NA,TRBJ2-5,TGTGCCAGCAGTGGCCGGGGTGTCCCCGGGGAGACCCAGTACTTC,CASSGRGVPGETQYF
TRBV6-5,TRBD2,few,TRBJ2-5,TGTGCCAGCAGTTACGGCTCTTGGGGAGGGGAGACCCAGTACTTC,CASSYGSWGGETQYF
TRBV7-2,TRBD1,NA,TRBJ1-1,TGTGCCAGCGCCTCGGGGGTAGGGGGCAAAGCTTTCTTT,CASASGVGGKAFF
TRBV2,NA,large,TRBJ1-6,TGTGCCAGCAGGGGAACAGGCTCACCCCTCCACTTT,CASRGTGSPLHF
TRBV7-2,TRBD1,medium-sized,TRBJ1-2,TGTGCCAGCAGCCGTTCGACAGGGGCCTATGGCTACACCTTC,CASSRSTGAYGYTF
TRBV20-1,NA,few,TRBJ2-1,TGCAGCCGACTAGTGGCCCATGAGCAGTTCTTC,CSRLVAHEQFF
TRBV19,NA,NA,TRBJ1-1,TGTGCCAGTAGTATTTTTCAGGGGAACACTGAAGCTTTCTTT,CASSIFQGNTEAFF
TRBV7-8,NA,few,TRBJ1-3,TGTGCCAGCAGCTTCGGACCGAACTCTGGAAACACCATATATTTT,CASSFGPNSGNTIYF